The rows below give T cell receptor beta chains drawn from one sample of a study of blood T cells in healthy people across ages. TCRdb redid the calling of the 5' RACE reads with MiXCR, one entry per CDR3 protein. The sample includes hundreds of thousands of distinct CDR3 sequences, around 45% of them seen just once. The specimen was blood. The receptor set was obtained from a man in his sixties in good health. CDR3s include the opening cysteine and the closing phenylalanine or tryptophan. Fields, in order: clone size, V gene, D gene, J gene, CDR3 protein, CDR3 DNA. The D gene is left open where the match is weak. Only part of the rows carry a size: once, few, many, or a class if the clone is expanded.

few	TRBV18	.	TRBJ2-1	CASSPGRGSYNEQFF	TGTGCCAGCTCACCGGGCAGGGGATCGTACAATGAGCAGTTCTTC
many	TRBV5-1	TRBD1	TRBJ2-1	CASSLYGDRANEQFF	TGCGCCAGCAGCTTGTACGGGGACAGGGCCAATGAGCAGTTCTTC
.	TRBV20-1	.	TRBJ1-2	CSARDGLDYGYTF	TGCAGTGCTAGAGATGGCCTGGACTATGGCTACACCTTC
few	TRBV10-3	TRBD1	TRBJ2-4	CAISEPGTGLAKNIQYF	TGTGCCATCAGTGAACCCGGGACAGGGTTAGCCAAAAACATTCAGTACTTC
.	TRBV20-1	.	TRBJ2-3	CSAIRTVSTDTQYF	TGCAGTGCTATCCGGACAGTTAGCACAGATACGCAGTATTTT
.	TRBV7-2	TRBD1	TRBJ2-7	CASSFLRDRGHEQYF	TGTGCCAGCAGCTTCCTCCGGGACAGGGGCCACGAGCAGTACTTC
.	TRBV18	.	TRBJ2-7	CASSPGGGRSYEQYF	TGTGCCAGCTCACCAGGTGGGGGGCGCTCCTACGAGCAGTACTTC
.	TRBV12-3/TRBV12-4	.	TRBJ2-7	CASSLGGTYYEQYF	TGTGCCAGCAGCCTAGGGGGGACTTACTACGAGCAGTACTTC
.	TRBV27	TRBD2	TRBJ2-5	CASSSYPGRGGETQYF	TGTGCCAGCAGTTCCTACCCGGGACGGGGGGGAGAGACCCAGTACTTC
.	TRBV2	.	TRBJ1-4	CASNNRQAVNEKLFF	TGTGCCAGCAACAACAGACAGGCGGTGAACGAAAAACTGTTTTTT
.	TRBV11-3	.	TRBJ2-3	CASSLEGQPHTQYF	TGTGCCAGCAGCTTAGAGGGACAACCTCATACGCAGTATTTT
few	TRBV20-1	TRBD2	TRBJ2-7	CSASLAGGPYEQYF	TGCAGTGCTTCCCTAGCGGGGGGGCCCTATGAGCAGTACTTC
few	TRBV20-1	TRBD2	TRBJ2-4	CSAISGSEVKNIQYF	TGCAGTGCAATTAGCGGGTCGGAGGTCAAAAACATTCAGTACTTC
.	TRBV6-1	.	TRBJ2-4	CASSEARALEGNIQYF	TGTGCCAGCAGTGAAGCGCGGGCACTCGAAGGAAACATTCAGTACTTC
.	TRBV12-3/TRBV12-4	.	TRBJ2-5	CASRRTEETQYF	TGTGCCAGCAGACGGACTGAAGAGACCCAGTACTTC
.	TRBV4-3	.	TRBJ2-3	CASGYLQGTGASTDTQYF	TGCGCCAGCGGATACCTACAAGGGACGGGCGCTAGCACAGATACGCAGTATTTT
.	TRBV20-1	.	TRBJ1-1	CSARDIATNTEAFF	TGCAGTGCTAGAGATATAGCCACCAACACTGAAGCTTTCTTT
.	TRBV12-3/TRBV12-4	TRBD1	TRBJ2-7	CASKRDRGSYNEQYF	TGTGCCAGCAAAAGGGACAGGGGCTCCTACAATGAGCAGTACTTC